This T cell receptor (beta chain) was sequenced in a study of control samples from healthy donors and cancer patients. This CDR3 is 13 amino acids long. V dropped 3 bases and J dropped 1 base, with 6 bases sitting between them. Germline V CDR1 and CDR2: MNHNY, SVGAGI (reference sequence). Clones were read by immunoSEQ multiplex PCR, and TCRdb kept only the in-frame ones, dropping some. The sample records about 180,000 clones, almost 90% being singletons. Sequenced sample: blood. The J gene is TRBJ2-5, the V gene TRBV6-6; no reliable D call. This receptor was taken from a woman in her fifties or sixties in good health. The CDR3 spells CASSYPPQETQYF. In DNA form, the CDR3 reads TGTGCCAGCAGTTATCCCCCCCAAGAGACCCAGTACTTC.